The present TCR beta chain was sequenced within a study of PD-1 blockade in classical Hodgkin lymphoma. The protocol was immunoSEQ multiplex PCR, while the TCRdb copy is restricted to in-frame clones and leaves out a portion. The sample holds about 90,000 clones, approximately 83% seen once. This clone was recorded once. There are 17 residues in the CDR3. Trimming took 2 bases from V and 1 from J, leaving 14 bases between them. Germline values: CDR1 MNHEY, CDR2 SMNVEV (reference sequence). Indicated time point: cycle 4 day 1 (C4D1), after more than 5 weeks of nivolumab. The patients all showed relapse after autologous stem cell transplantation, while their brentuximab vedotin exposure varied.

This sequence originates from a human donor with classical Hodgkin lymphoma. The V gene is TRBV27, the J gene TRBJ2-2; possibly TRBD1 for D (5 bases). This specimen was peripheral blood mononuclear cells (PBMCs), taken before the fourth cycle of nivolumab. DNA for the CDR3: TGTGCCAGCAGTTTAGGGTCTCAGGGATGGAACACCGGGGAGCTGTTTTTT. Its protein is CASSLGSQGWNTGELFF.